These 2 T cell receptor beta chains originate from one sample sequenced in a study of long-term antiretroviral therapy in people with HIV. With survey level as its setting, the immunoSEQ assay was v3.0. Assay: immunoSEQ multiplex PCR; the TCRdb copy retains only in-frame clones and omits some. The sample gives around 21,000 clones, roughly 91% of which show up once; around 8.3% is in the top ten. The specimen comprised unsorted PBMCs, sampled 0.2 years before starting antiretroviral therapy. These receptors were taken from a man aged 18-30 years with HIV.

This chain joins TRBV10-3 and TRBJ2-2; TRBD2 matches 8 bases. Germline V gene data show CDR1 as ENHRY and CDR2 as SYGVKD. This CDR3 region has 15 residues. J gave up 3 bases and V 11 bases, and 11 bases lay outside the gene matches. The CDR3 spells CASKPGLGDTGELFF. The CDR3, as DNA: TGTGCCTCCAAACCGGGACTAGGGGACACCGGGGAGCTGTTTTTT.

The chain recombines TRBV5-8 with TRBJ2-1; 9 positions match TRBD2. Germline assignment: CDR1 SGHTS and CDR2 YDEGEE. The J segment lost 0 bases and the V segment lost 3 bases, leaving 1 base of the junction unmatched. The CDR3 has 15 amino acids. CDR3 nucleotide sequence: TGTGCCAGCAGCTCTAGCGGGAACTCCTACAATGAGCAGTTCTTC. Encoded protein: CASSSSGNSYNEQFF.